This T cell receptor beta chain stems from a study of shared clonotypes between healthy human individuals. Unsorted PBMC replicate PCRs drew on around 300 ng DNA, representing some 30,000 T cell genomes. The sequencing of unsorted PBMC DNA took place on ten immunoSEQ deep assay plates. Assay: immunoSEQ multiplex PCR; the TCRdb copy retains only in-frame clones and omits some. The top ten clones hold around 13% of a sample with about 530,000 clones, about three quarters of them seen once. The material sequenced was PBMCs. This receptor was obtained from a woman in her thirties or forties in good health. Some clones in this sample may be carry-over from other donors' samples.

CDR3 protein: CASSGQRETVFGQYF. In nucleotides, the CDR3 is TGTGCCAGCAGTGGGCAGCGGGAAACTGTTTTCGGGCAGTACTTC. The chain links TRBV2 to TRBJ2-7; TRBD2 agrees at 7 bases. J gave up 9 bases and V 4 bases, and 15 bases lay outside the gene matches. The CDR3 runs to 15 residues. CDR1 is SNHLY, CDR2 FYNNEI, per germline.